One and the same sample provided the 17 T cell receptor beta chains below, sequenced in a study of CD8 T cells in Susac syndrome. The RNA input was about 0.5 to 1 ug, and it was reverse transcribed with random hexamers. TCRdb used MiXCR to reprocess the immunoSEQ multiplex PCR reads, holding one entry per CDR3 protein. This table has 150,000 to 200,000 distinct CDR3 sequences, about 94% appearing once. Sample: CD4+ T cells from PBMCs. These TCRs come from a human donor in good health.

This chain connects TRBV7-6 to TRBJ2-7, with 9 nucleotides matching TRBD2. Losses at the gene ends were 0 bases for V and 7 bases for J; bases not matched to a gene: 13. CDR3 length: 17 amino acids. Germline V gives CDR1 SGHVS, CDR2 FNYEAQ. Here the CDR3 reads CASSLAAGTSPGGEQYF. The CDR3, as DNA: TGTGCCAGCAGCTTAGCGGCCGGGACTAGCCCCGGGGGTGAGCAGTACTTC. Variable domain in full (rest from reference TRBV7-6 and TRBJ2-7): GAGVSQSPRYKVTKRGQDVALRCDPISGHVSLYWYRQALGQGPEFLTYFNYEAQQDKSGLPNDRFSAERPEGSISTLTIQRTEQRDSAMYRCASSLAAGTSPGGEQYFGPGTRLTVT.

The DNA of the CDR3 is TGTGCCAGCAGTTACTCAGGTAGCGGGGTTAGCACAGATACGCAGTATTTT. This sequence encodes CASSYSGSGVSTDTQYF. The chain uses TRBV6-5 and TRBJ2-3, with 8 bases aligning to TRBD2. Germline assignment: CDR1 MNHEY and CDR2 SVGAGI. V trimming: 0 bases; J trimming: 0 bases; junction bases outside the gene matches: 5. This CDR3 has 17 amino acids.

The chain combines TRBV30 with TRBJ1-5; the match to TRBD1 covers 8 bases. Trimming removed 8 bases from V and 5 bases from J; junction bases left unmatched: 8. CDR1 and CDR2 (germline): GTSNPN, SVGIG (reference sequence). The CDR3 totals 13 residues. CDR3 region: CAMAQGGDQPQHF. The CDR3 region has the DNA TGTGCCATGGCACAGGGGGGCGATCAGCCCCAGCATTTT.

V is TRBV6-1 and J is TRBJ2-7, with D hard to call. Deletions cut 4 bases from V and 6 bases from J, with 19 bases between. The CDR3 spans 15 residues. Germline V gives CDR1 MNHNS, CDR2 SASEGT. Here the CDR3 DNA reads TGTGCCAGCAGTGCGGCGGCAATGGAAACTACCGAGCAGTACGTC. Amino acids: CASSAAAMETTEQYV.

The chain uses TRBV18 and TRBJ1-2; 7 positions match TRBD1. Germline V gene lookup returns CDR1 KGHSH and CDR2 LQKENI. J lost 4 bases, V lost 8 bases, and 7 bases had no gene match. CDR3 size: 13 residues. In nucleotides, the CDR3 is TGTGCCAGCCAGGAGGGGGCGGTCTATGGCTACACCTTC. Translation: CASQEGAVYGYTF.

This chain links TRBV2 with TRBJ2-7; 8 nucleotides line up with TRBD2. The CDR3 sequence is 15 residues long. V gave up 6 bases and J gave up 1 base; unmatched junction bases: 8. Germline values: CDR1 SNHLY, CDR2 FYNNEI. CDR3 residues: CASSVEAGASYEQYV. In DNA, the CDR3 is TGTGCCAGCAGCGTGGAAGCGGGGGCTTCCTACGAGCAGTACGTC.

The rearrangement links TRBV27 to TRBJ2-4, with a tentative D call TRBD2 (5 bases). V lost 5 bases, J lost 3 bases, and 14 bases lay in between. Germline CDR1 is MNHEY and CDR2 is SMNVEV (reference sequence). This CDR3 contains 15 residues. The CDR3 DNA is TGTGCCAGCAGTCCCGTTGGAAGCGGCAAAAACATTCAGTACTTC. As protein: CASSPVGSGKNIQYF.

The chain has TRBV19 and TRBJ1-2; the D is unclear. This CDR3 is built from 14 residues. The ends were cut back, 3 bases at V and 0 bases at J, with 8 bases in the middle. CDR1 and CDR2 from the germline V gene are LNHDA and SQIVND (reference sequence). The chain's CDR3 is CASSIPPANYGYTF. DNA of the CDR3: TGTGCCAGTAGTATCCCTCCAGCTAACTATGGCTACACCTTC.

This chain links TRBV12-3 or TRBV12-4 with TRBJ2-3; maybe TRBD1 (5 bases). The CDR3 is 15 residues long. V lost 1 base, J lost 0 bases, and 8 bases lay in between. The CDR3, as DNA: TGTGCCAGCAGTTTAGAGGGGATTAGCACAGATACGCAGTATTTT. This codes for CASSLEGISTDTQYF.

The V call is TRBV5-1, the J call TRBJ2-2; a weak D match, TRBD2 (6 bases). CDR1 SGHRS and CDR2 YFSETQ come from the germline V gene. V lost 4 bases to trimming and J lost 3 bases, with 16 bases between them. The CDR3 is made up of 16 amino acids. CDR3 loop: CASSPPMGGYTGELFF. The CDR3 coding sequence is TGCGCCAGCAGCCCCCCGATGGGGGGATACACCGGGGAGCTGTTTTTT.

The V call is TRBV6-2 or TRBV6-3, the J call TRBJ2-7; D might be TRBD1 (6 bases). The ends were cut back, 6 bases at V and 3 bases at J, with 12 bases in the middle. Germline loops: CDR1 MNHEY, CDR2 SVGEGT. CDR3 length: 13 residues. CDR3 protein: CASSDGQFYEQYV. The CDR3 DNA is TGTGCCAGCAGCGATGGACAGTTCTACGAGCAGTACGTC.

The V and J genes are TRBV10-3 and TRBJ2-5, with D possibly being TRBD1 or TRBD2 (5 bases each). Germline-derived CDR1 and CDR2 are ENHRY and SYGVKD. Trimming stripped 4 bases from V and 5 bases from J, with 14 bases between. The CDR3 is 14 residues long. The CDR3 DNA reads as TGTGCCATCAGTGGAATAGCAGGGAGCGAGACCCAGTACTTC. Translated, it gives CAISGIAGSETQYF.

The chain is built from TRBV28 and TRBJ1-1; D might be TRBD1 (6 bases). Germline V CDR1 and CDR2: MDHEN, SYDVKM. V gave up 5 bases and J gave up 10 bases, with 20 bases separating them. This CDR3 has 14 residues. Here the CDR3 reads CASSVGIVTGRAFF. The CDR3 DNA reads TGTGCCAGCAGTGTAGGGATAGTAACAGGGCGAGCTTTCTTT. Complete variable domain (other parts from reference TRBV28 and TRBJ1-1): DVKVTQSSRYLVKRTGEKVFLECVQDMDHENMFWYRQDPGLGLRLIYFSYDVKMKEKGDIPEGYSVSREKKERFSLILESASTNQTSMYLCASSVGIVTGRAFFGQGTRLTVV.

The chain employs TRBV6-5 and TRBJ1-2, with 7 bases identical to TRBD1. This CDR3 contains 15 residues. V lost 5 bases and J lost 0; bases outside the gene matches: 6. The germline gives CDR1 MNHEY, CDR2 SVGAGI. The CDR3 DNA follows: TGTGCCAGCAGTCGCAGCAGGGGGACTAACTATGGCTACACCTTC. This gives the protein CASSRSRGTNYGYTF.

This clonotype appeared a single time. The chain has TRBV4-2 and TRBJ2-5; weak D call: TRBD2 (5 bases). Per the germline V gene, CDR1 is LGHNA and CDR2 is YNFKEQ. The CDR3 covers 13 residues. V lost 4 bases, J lost 4 bases, and 10 bases lay in between. The CDR3 sequence is CASSRTEVETQYF. The CDR3 coding sequence is TGTGCCAGCAGCCGGACTGAAGTAGAGACCCAGTACTTC.

The sample holds one count of this clonotype. The chain joins TRBV5-1 to TRBJ2-3; tentative D call: TRBD2 (6 bases). V gave up 7 bases and J gave up 5 bases, with 14 bases separating them. CDR3 length: 13 amino acids. CDR1 and CDR2 (germline): SGHRS, YFSETQ. Here the CDR3 DNA reads TGCGCCAGCTCCATTCCGGGGGTAGATACGCAGTATTTT. Its translation is CASSIPGVDTQYF.

The count of this clonotype is one. The rearrangement uses TRBV19 and TRBJ1-6, with D unclear. V gave up 7 bases and J gave up 7 bases, with 14 bases separating them. The CDR3 spans 14 residues. The germline CDR1 and CDR2 sequences are LNHDA and SQIVND (reference sequence). CDR3 amino acids: CASKNPQPNSPLHF. The CDR3 DNA follows: TGTGCCAGTAAGAATCCTCAGCCGAATTCACCCCTCCACTTT.